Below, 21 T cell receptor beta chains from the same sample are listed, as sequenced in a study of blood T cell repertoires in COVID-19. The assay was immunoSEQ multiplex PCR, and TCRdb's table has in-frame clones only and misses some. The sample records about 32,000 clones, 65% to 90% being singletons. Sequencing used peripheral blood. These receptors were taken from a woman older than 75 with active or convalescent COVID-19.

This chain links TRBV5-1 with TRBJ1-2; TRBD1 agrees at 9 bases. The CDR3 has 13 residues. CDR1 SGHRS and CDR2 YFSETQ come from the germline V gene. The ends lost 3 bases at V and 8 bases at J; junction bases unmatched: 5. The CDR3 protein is CASSSQGAGGYTF. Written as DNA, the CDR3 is TGCGCCAGCAGCTCACAGGGGGCAGGGGGCTACACCTTC.

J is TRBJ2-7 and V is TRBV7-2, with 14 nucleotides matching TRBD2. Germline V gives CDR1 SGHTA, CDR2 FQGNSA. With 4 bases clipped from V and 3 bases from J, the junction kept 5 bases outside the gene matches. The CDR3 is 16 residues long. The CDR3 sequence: CASSSGLAGEYYEQYF. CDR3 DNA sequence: TGTGCCAGCAGCTCGGGACTAGCGGGAGAGTACTACGAGCAGTACTTC.

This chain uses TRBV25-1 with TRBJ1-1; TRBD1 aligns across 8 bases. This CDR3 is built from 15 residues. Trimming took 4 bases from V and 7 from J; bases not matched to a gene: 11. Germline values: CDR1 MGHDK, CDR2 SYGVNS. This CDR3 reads CASSGGRGRIDEAFF. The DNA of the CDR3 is TGTGCCAGCAGTGGAGGCAGGGGGCGCATTGATGAAGCTTTCTTT.

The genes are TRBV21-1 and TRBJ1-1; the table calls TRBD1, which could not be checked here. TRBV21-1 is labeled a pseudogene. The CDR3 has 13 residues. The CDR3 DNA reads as TGTGCCAGCAGCATAGGGGCGAACACTGAAGCTTTCTTT. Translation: CASSIGANTEAFF.

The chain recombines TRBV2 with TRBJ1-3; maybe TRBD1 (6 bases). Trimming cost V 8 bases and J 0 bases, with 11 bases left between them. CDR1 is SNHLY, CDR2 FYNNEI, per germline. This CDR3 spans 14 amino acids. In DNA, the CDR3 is TGTGCCAGCTCAACCAGGGGCTCTGGAAACACCATATATTTT. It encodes CASSTRGSGNTIYF.

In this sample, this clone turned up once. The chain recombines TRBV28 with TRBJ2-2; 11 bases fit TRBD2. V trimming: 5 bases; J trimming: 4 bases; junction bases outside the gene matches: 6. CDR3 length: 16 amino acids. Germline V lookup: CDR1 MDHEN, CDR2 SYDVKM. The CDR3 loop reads CASSLSGRAVTGELFF. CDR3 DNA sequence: TGTGCCAGCAGTCTTAGCGGGAGGGCCGTCACCGGGGAGCTGTTTTTT.

CDR3 sequence (DNA): TGTGCCAGCACCCCAGGGACTGGAAACACCATATATTTT. This gives the protein CASTPGTGNTIYF. V gene TRBV7-9 combines with J gene TRBJ1-3; possibly TRBD1 for D (5 bases). Germline CDR1 SEHNR, CDR2 FQNEAQ (reference sequence). The CDR3 spans 13 residues. Trimming left V 7 bases short and J 2 bases short, with 9 bases between.

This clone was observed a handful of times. DNA of the CDR3: TGTGCCTCCGCGGGGTTGGCCGGGGTGACCTACGAGCAGTACTTC. As protein: CASAGLAGVTYEQYF. The chain employs TRBV6-1 and TRBJ2-7; perhaps TRBD2 as D (6 bases). V was clipped by 11 bases and J by 2 bases, with 22 bases between them. Germline CDR1 is MNHNS and CDR2 is SASEGT. This CDR3 contains 15 residues.

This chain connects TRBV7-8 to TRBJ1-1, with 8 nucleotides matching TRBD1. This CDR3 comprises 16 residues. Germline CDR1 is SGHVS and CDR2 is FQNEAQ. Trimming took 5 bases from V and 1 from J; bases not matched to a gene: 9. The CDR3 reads CASSPDRGRWNTEAFF. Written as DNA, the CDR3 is TGTGCCAGCAGCCCAGACAGGGGTAGGTGGAACACTGAAGCTTTCTTT.

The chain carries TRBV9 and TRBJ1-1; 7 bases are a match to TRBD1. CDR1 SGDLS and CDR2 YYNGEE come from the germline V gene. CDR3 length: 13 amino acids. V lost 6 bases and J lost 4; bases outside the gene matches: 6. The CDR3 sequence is CASNRQGGTEAFF. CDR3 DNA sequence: TGTGCCAGCAACAGACAGGGAGGCACTGAAGCTTTCTTT.

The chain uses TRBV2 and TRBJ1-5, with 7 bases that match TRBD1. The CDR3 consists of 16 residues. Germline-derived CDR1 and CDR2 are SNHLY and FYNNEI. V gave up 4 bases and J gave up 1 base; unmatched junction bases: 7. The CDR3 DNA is TGTGCCAGCAGTGCCCGTTCGACAGGGAGCAATCAGCCCCAGCATTTT. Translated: CASSARSTGSNQPQHF.

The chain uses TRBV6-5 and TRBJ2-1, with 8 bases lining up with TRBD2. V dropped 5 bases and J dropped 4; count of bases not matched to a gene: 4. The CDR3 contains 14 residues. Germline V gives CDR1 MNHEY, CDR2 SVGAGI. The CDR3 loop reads CASSRLAPYNEQFF. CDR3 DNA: TGTGCCAGCAGTCGACTAGCGCCGTACAATGAGCAGTTCTTC.

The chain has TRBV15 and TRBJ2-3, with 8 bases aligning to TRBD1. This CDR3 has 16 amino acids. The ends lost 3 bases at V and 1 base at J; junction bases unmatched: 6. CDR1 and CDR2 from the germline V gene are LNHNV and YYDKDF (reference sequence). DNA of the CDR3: TGTGCCACCAGCAGTCTTGACAGGGGCGGCACAGATACGCAGTATTTT. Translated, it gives CATSSLDRGGTDTQYF.

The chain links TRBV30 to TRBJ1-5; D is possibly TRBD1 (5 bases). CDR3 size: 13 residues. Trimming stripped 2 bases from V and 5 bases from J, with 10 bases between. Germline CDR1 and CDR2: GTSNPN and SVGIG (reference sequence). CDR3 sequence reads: CAWSPDRDQPQHF. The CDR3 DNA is TGTGCCTGGAGTCCTGACAGAGATCAGCCCCAGCATTTT.

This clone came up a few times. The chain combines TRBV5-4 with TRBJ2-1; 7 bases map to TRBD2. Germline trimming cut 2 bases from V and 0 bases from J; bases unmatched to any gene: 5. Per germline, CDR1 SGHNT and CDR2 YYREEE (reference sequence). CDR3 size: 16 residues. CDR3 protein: CASSLPSGSSYNEQFF. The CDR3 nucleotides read TGTGCCAGCAGCTTACCTAGCGGAAGCTCCTACAATGAGCAGTTCTTC.

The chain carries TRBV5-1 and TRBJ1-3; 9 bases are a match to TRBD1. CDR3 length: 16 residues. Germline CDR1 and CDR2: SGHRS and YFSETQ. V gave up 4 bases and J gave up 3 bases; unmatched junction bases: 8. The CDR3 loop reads CASSLAGTGYGNTIYF. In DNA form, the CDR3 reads TGCGCCAGCAGCCTCGCCGGGACAGGGTATGGAAACACCATATATTTT.

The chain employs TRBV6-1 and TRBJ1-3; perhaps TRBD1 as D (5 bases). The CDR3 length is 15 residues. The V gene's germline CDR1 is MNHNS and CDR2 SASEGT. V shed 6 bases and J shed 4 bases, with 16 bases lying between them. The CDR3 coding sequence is TGTGCCAGCAGAGCAACAGGACTAGCCGGAAACACCATATATTTT. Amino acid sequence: CASRATGLAGNTIYF.

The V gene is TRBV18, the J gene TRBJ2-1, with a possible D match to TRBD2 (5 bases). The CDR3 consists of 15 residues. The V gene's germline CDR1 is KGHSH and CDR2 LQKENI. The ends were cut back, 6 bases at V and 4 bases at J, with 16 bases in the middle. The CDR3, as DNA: TGTGCCAGCTCGCGGGCCATTGGCATGTACAATGAGCAGTTCTTC. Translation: CASSRAIGMYNEQFF. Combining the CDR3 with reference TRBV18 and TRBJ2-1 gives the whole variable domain NAGVMQNPRHLVRRRGQEARLRCSPMKGHSHVYWYRQLPEEGLKFMVYLQKENIIDESGMPKERFSAEFPKEGPSILRIQQVVRGDSAAYFCASSRAIGMYNEQFFGPGTRLTVL.

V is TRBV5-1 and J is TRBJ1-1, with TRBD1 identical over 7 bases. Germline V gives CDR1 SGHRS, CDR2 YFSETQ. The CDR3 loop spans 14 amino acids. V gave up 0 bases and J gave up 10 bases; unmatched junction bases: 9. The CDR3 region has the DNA TGCGCCAGCAGCTTGGTGGGACAGACGTTAACAGCTTTCTTT. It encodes CASSLVGQTLTAFF.

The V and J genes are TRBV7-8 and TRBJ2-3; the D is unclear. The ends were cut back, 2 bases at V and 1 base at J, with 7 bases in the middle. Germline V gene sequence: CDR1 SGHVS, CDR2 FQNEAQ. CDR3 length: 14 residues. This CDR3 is CASSLSAGTDTQYF. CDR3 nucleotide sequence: TGTGCCAGCAGCTTATCGGCGGGCACAGATACGCAGTATTTT.

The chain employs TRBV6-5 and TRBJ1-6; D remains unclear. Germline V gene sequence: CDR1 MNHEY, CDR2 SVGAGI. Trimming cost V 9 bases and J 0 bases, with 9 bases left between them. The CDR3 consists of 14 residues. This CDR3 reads CASTVSSYNSPLHF. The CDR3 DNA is TGTGCCAGTACAGTGAGCTCCTATAATTCACCCCTCCACTTT.